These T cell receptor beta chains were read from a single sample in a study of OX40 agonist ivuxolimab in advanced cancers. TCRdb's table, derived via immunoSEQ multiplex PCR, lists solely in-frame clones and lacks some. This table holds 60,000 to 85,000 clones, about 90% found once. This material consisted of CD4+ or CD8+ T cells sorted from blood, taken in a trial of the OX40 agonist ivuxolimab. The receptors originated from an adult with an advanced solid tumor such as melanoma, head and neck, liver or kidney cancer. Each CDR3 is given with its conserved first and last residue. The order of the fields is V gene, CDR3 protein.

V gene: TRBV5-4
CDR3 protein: CASSLVSLGSGTDTQYF

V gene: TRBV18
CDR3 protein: CASSPRFGTGVHEQYF

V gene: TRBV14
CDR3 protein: CASSQAAQGGEKLFF

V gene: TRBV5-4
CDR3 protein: CASSSQDRGLGGYTF

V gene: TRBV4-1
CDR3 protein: CASSPLGQGRTEAFF

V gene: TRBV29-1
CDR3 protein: CSVEVGAVNTEAFF

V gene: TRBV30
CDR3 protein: CAWSPRGLWWEPQHF

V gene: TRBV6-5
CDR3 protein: CASSYVGVREKLFF

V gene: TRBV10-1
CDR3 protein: CATSPANTGELFF

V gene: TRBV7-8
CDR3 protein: CASSLDSGRFGETQYF

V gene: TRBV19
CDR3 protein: CASSRTGGDGYTF

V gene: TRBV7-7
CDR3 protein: CASSPRAGSSYNEQFF

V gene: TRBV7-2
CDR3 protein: CASSPQRQNTEAFF

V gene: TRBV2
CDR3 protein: CASRNRGVETQYF

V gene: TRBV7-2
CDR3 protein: CASSPFGTGIGYGYTF

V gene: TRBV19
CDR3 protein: CASSARGGPDTQYF

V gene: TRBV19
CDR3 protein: CASSIGTVKETQYF

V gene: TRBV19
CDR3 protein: CASSIATGQGSLGYTF

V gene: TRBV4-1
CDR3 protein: CASSQDAKLRASPFSYEQYF

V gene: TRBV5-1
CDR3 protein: CASSLEGGQPQHF

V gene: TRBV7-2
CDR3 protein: CATGVLNQPQHF

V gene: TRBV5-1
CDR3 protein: CASSLGNYGYTF

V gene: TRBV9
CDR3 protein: CASSVWENSPLHF

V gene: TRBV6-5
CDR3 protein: CASSRQSGQAFF

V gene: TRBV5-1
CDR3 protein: CASSLGGDSGNTIYF

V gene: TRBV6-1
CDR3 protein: CASSDTHSRQYF

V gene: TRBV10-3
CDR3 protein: CAIKGAGGPYEQYF

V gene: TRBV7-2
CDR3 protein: CASSLVPSGTGRETQYF

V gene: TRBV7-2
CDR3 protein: CASSSGRADTQYF

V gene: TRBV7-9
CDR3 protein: CASSPPSGSEQFF

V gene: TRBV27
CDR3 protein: CASSGWTGTPEQYF

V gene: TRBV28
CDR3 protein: CASSSNGYTF

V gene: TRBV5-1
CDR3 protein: CASSFLQGDYEQYF

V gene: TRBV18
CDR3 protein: CASRGSYGYTF

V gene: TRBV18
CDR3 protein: CASSTLLGGLSLDTQYF

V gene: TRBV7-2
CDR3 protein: CASSAKRAGEYPSTDTQYF

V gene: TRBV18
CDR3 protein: CASSPLESVRYEQYF

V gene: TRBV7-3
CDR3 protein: CASSISGTGEQYF

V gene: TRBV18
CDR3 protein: CASSPGQGAYEQYF

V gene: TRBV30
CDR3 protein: CAWSSGEGGYGYTF

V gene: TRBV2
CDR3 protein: CANGEGRETQYF

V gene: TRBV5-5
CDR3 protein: CASSLAGDRAYEQYF

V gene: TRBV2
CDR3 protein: CASRAYRGVNEQYF

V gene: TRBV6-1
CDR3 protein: CASSQGYTEAFF

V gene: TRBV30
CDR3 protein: CAWDRGRGTEAFF

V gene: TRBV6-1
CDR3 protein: CASSEAGSSYEQYF